A selection of T cell receptor beta chains follows, all from one sample in a study of blood T cell repertoires in COVID-19. The protocol was immunoSEQ multiplex PCR, while the TCRdb copy is restricted to in-frame clones and leaves out a portion. The repertoire has over 50,000 clones, over 55% of them found once; the top ten carry around 4.9%. Sequencing input: peripheral blood. Receptor source: a woman in her sixties or seventies with COVID-19, enrolled during active disease. Both conserved end residues are part of each CDR3. A D gene is named only where the DNA matches it firmly. Rows give clone size only sometimes, using once, few, many, or a class for an expanded clone.

D,J,size,V,length,DNA,CDR3
TRBD1,TRBJ1-1,.,TRBV9,18,TGTGCCAGCAGCCCCCACCCGGGACAGGGGGCCATGAACACTGAAGCTTTCTTT,CASSPHPGQGAMNTEAFF
TRBD1,TRBJ1-6,.,TRBV7-3,15,TGTGCCAGCAGCTTAGGGACAGGGTTGAATTCACCCCTCCACTTT,CASSLGTGLNSPLHF
.,TRBJ2-5,.,TRBV4-2,11,TGTGCCAGCGCCCGGGAGGAGACCCAGTACTTC,CASAREETQYF
.,TRBJ1-1,.,TRBV11-2,13,TGTGCCAGCAGCAGGGAGGGGTACACTGAAGCTTTCTTT,CASSREGYTEAFF
TRBD2,TRBJ2-1,.,TRBV19,20,TGTGCCAGTAGTCCGCGAAGATCTGGGACTAGCGGGACCCAGAACAATGAGCAGTTCTTC,CASSPRRSGTSGTQNNEQFF
TRBD1,TRBJ1-5,few,TRBV28,14,TGTGCCAGCAGTTCAGGGGGCTCGGTCCAGCCCCAGCATTTT,CASSSGGSVQPQHF
TRBD1,TRBJ2-5,.,TRBV19,13,TGTGCCAGTACCTCAGACAGGGAGGAGACCCAGTACTTC,CASTSDREETQYF
TRBD2,TRBJ2-1,.,TRBV7-2,17,TGTGCCAGCAGCTTAGGTGGTGGGCTAGCGGGAAACAATGAGCAGTTCTTC,CASSLGGGLAGNNEQFF
TRBD2,TRBJ2-3,.,TRBV7-8,16,TGTGCCAGCAGCCGACTAGCGGGGGGGCCAGCAGATACGCAGTATTTT,CASSRLAGGPADTQYF
TRBD2,TRBJ2-1,.,TRBV15,16,TGTGCCACCAGCAGAGTGGGGACTAGCGGGGGCAATGAGCAGTTCTTC,CATSRVGTSGGNEQFF
TRBD2,TRBJ2-1,.,TRBV11-3,15,TGTGCCAGCAGCTACAGCGGGAGCTCCTACAATGAGCAGTTCTTC,CASSYSGSSYNEQFF
.,TRBJ1-2,.,TRBV7-2,15,TGTGCCAGCACCCTGACGGGGGGGACTAACTATGGCTACACCTTC,CASTLTGGTNYGYTF
.,TRBJ1-2,.,TRBV3-1/TRBV3-2,15,TGTGCCAGCAGCCAAGAATCTGGGGCTGGCTATGGCTACACCTTC,CASSQESGAGYGYTF
TRBD1,TRBJ1-2,.,TRBV29-1,14,TGCAGCGTTGAAGGACAGGGCGTGATCTATGGCTACACCTTC,CSVEGQGVIYGYTF
TRBD1,TRBJ1-1,.,TRBV6-6,15,TGTGCCAGCAGTGGACAGGGGGCCATGAACACTGAAGCTTTCTTT,CASSGQGAMNTEAFF
.,TRBJ1-2,.,TRBV5-4,18,TGTGCCAGCAGCGGGGGGAGGGACCCCTTCAACCCTAACTATGGCTACACCTTC,CASSGGRDPFNPNYGYTF
.,TRBJ1-2,.,TRBV7-2,15,TGTGCCAGCAGCTTTTTGTCATCAGGGGAGCATGGCTACACCTTC,CASSFLSSGEHGYTF
.,TRBJ1-2,.,TRBV6-6,12,TGTGCCAGCAGCCGGACAGAAGATGGCTACACCTTC,CASSRTEDGYTF
.,TRBJ1-4,.,TRBV2,16,TGTGCCAGCAGTAGCAAGGACAGCCCAACTAATGAAAAACTGTTTTTT,CASSSKDSPTNEKLFF
.,TRBJ2-7,.,TRBV7-2,11,TGTGCCAGCAGCTTATACTACGAGCAGTACTTC,CASSLYYEQYF
TRBD2,TRBJ2-1,.,TRBV19,16,TGTGCCAGTAGCAAAGTACTAGCGGGAGCCTACAATGAGCAGTTCTTC,CASSKVLAGAYNEQFF
.,TRBJ1-5,few,TRBV12-3/TRBV12-4,12,TGTGCCAGCAGTTTTGGTCGGCAGCCCCAGCATTTT,CASSFGRQPQHF
.,TRBJ1-2,once,TRBV11-1,13,TGTGCCAGCAGCCCACCACAGGGAAGGGGCTACACCTTC,CASSPPQGRGYTF
.,TRBJ2-7,.,TRBV18,13,TGTGCCAGCTCACCGGCAGAGGGAAACGAGCAGTACTTC,CASSPAEGNEQYF
.,TRBJ2-3,.,TRBV19,15,TGTGCCAGTAGTATAGTGGGACAAGGCGCAGATACGCAGTATTTT,CASSIVGQGADTQYF
.,TRBJ2-1,medium-sized,TRBV6-6,12,TGTGCCAGCAGTCCCGGGACAATCGAGCAGTTCTTC,CASSPGTIEQFF
.,TRBJ2-3,.,TRBV21-1,15,TGTGCCAGCAGCAAAGCGGACTATTACACAGATACGCAGTATTTT,CASSKADYYTDTQYF
.,TRBJ2-3,once,TRBV5-4,14,TGTGCCAGCAGCGACTGGGACTCCTCTAATACGCAGTATTTT,CASSDWDSSNTQYF
.,TRBJ1-4,.,TRBV21-1,15,TGTGCCAGCGGGCCCAGACAGGGGACTAATGAAAAACTGTTTTTT,CASGPRQGTNEKLFF
.,TRBJ2-4,.,TRBV19,10,TGTGCCAGTGGAGACAGAATTCAGTACTTC,CASGDRIQYF
.,TRBJ1-6,.,TRBV2,11,TGTGCCAGCAATGGCAGGTCACCCCTCCACTTT,CASNGRSPLHF
.,TRBJ2-7,.,TRBV6-2/TRBV6-3,13,TGTGCCAGCAGCGGGGTTAGAGGGTACGAGCAGTACTTC,CASSGVRGYEQYF
.,TRBJ1-2,.,TRBV21-1,13,TGTGCCAGCAGCAGGGGAGGGGGTGGCGGCTACACCTTC,CASSRGGGGGYTF
.,TRBJ1-2,.,TRBV11-3,15,TGTGCCAGCAGCAACCCGGGGGGCAGGTCCTATGGCTACACCTTC,CASSNPGGRSYGYTF
.,TRBJ2-1,.,TRBV19,14,TGTGCCAGTAGTCCCGGCATACAGTACAATGAGCAGTTCTTC,CASSPGIQYNEQFF
TRBD2,TRBJ2-3,.,TRBV7-2,16,TGTGCCAGCAGCTTATCGACTAGCCAACTCACAGATACGCAGTATTTT,CASSLSTSQLTDTQYF
.,TRBJ2-2,.,TRBV11-3,14,TGTGCCAGCAGCTATGACTCTTTCCCCGGGAAGCTGTTTTTT,CASSYDSFPGKLFF
TRBD1,TRBJ1-6,.,TRBV9,16,TGTGCCAGCAGCGTAGAAGGTACAGGGGGGAATTCACCCCTCCACTTT,CASSVEGTGGNSPLHF
.,TRBJ1-2,few,TRBV6-5,12,TGTGCCAGCAGTCTGATCGGCTATGGCTACACCTTC,CASSLIGYGYTF
.,TRBJ1-3,.,TRBV29-1,12,TGCAGCGTTTTCGGTAGTGGAAACACCATATATTTT,CSVFGSGNTIYF
TRBD1,TRBJ1-1,once,TRBV27,13,TGTGCCAGCAGTTCGTCGGGACAGGATAATGCTTTCTTT,CASSSSGQDNAFF